Sequencing of this T cell receptor (beta chain) was carried out in a study of blood T cell repertoires in COVID-19. Repertoires were generated with immunoSEQ multiplex PCR, while TCRdb's copy carries only in-frame clones and drops some. Among fewer than 350,000 clones listed, around 85% were seen once. In this sample, this clone turned up a few times. The CDR3 runs to 15 residues. V lost 0 bases, J lost 4 bases, and 12 bases lay in between. Germline V gene sequence: CDR1 KGHSH, CDR2 LQKENI. What was sequenced was peripheral blood. The clonotype comes from a woman in her fifties or sixties with active or convalescent COVID-19. The chain uses TRBV18 and TRBJ1-2; possibly TRBD1 for D (6 bases). The CDR3 coding sequence is TGTGCCAGCTCACCACCGGGGGGGCAGGGCTATGGCTACACCTTC. It codes for CASSPPGGQGYGYTF. Supplemented by reference TRBV18 and TRBJ1-2, the full variable domain reads NAGVMQNPRHLVRRRGQEARLRCSPMKGHSHVYWYRQLPEEGLKFMVYLQKENIIDESGMPKERFSAEFPKEGPSILRIQQVVRGDSAAYFCASSPPGGQGYGYTFGSGTRLTVV.